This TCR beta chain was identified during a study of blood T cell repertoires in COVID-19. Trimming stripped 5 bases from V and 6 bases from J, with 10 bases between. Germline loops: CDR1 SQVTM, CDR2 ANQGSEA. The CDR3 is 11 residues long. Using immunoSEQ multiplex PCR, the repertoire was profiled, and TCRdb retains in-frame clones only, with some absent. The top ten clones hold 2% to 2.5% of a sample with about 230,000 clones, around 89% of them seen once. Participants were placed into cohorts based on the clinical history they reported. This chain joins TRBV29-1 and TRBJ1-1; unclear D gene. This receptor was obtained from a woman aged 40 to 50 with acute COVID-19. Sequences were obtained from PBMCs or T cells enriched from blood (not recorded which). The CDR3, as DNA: TGCAGCGTTTCCGACACCTCTGAAGCTTTCTTT. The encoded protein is CSVSDTSEAFF.